These T cell receptor beta chains were read from a single sample in a study of T cell repertoires in ileal Crohn's disease. Clones were read by immunoSEQ multiplex PCR, and TCRdb kept only the in-frame ones, dropping some. The sample holds some 30,000 clones, 80% seen once. The sample comprised ileal tissue. These receptor sequences come from an adult with Crohn's disease. The CDR3 runs from the conserved cysteine through the conserved F or W. A D gene is named only where the DNA matches it firmly. Clone size, where shown, is once, few, many, or a class for clones that have expanded.

v_gene: TRBV10-3; abundance: -; d_gene: -; j_gene: TRBJ1-1; CDR3aa: CAIRQGSNTEAFF; CDR3nt: TGTGCCATCAGACAGGGTTCTAACACTGAAGCTTTCTTT
v_gene: TRBV15; abundance: -; d_gene: -; j_gene: TRBJ2-5; CDR3aa: CATSRDPSGQETQYF; CDR3nt: TGTGCCACCAGCAGAGATCCGAGCGGCCAAGAGACCCAGTACTTC
v_gene: TRBV15; abundance: -; d_gene: -; j_gene: TRBJ2-5; CDR3aa: CATTATAGRGTQYF; CDR3nt: TGTGCCACCACGGCCACGGCGGGACGTGGGACCCAGTACTTC
v_gene: TRBV29-1; abundance: -; d_gene: -; j_gene: TRBJ1-2; CDR3aa: CSVQGPYYGYTF; CDR3nt: TGCAGCGTTCAAGGGCCGTACTATGGCTACACCTTC
v_gene: TRBV7-9; abundance: -; d_gene: -; j_gene: TRBJ1-2; CDR3aa: CASTPGTNYGYTF; CDR3nt: TGTGCCAGCACCCCAGGAACCAACTATGGCTACACCTTC
v_gene: TRBV18; abundance: -; d_gene: TRBD1; j_gene: TRBJ1-3; CDR3aa: CASSPGTGNLLGNTIYF; CDR3nt: TGTGCCAGCTCACCCGGGACAGGGAATCTTCTCGGAAACACCATATATTTT
v_gene: TRBV7-2; abundance: -; d_gene: TRBD2; j_gene: TRBJ2-7; CDR3aa: CASSLRERGPYEQYF; CDR3nt: TGTGCCAGCAGCTTACGGGAGCGGGGGCCCTACGAGCAGTACTTC
v_gene: TRBV5-6; abundance: few; d_gene: -; j_gene: TRBJ1-2; CDR3aa: CASSSSGYGYTF; CDR3nt: TGTGCCAGCAGCTCCTCGGGGTACGGCTACACCTTC
v_gene: TRBV5-4; abundance: -; d_gene: TRBD1; j_gene: TRBJ2-2; CDR3aa: CASSTPGQTNTGELFF; CDR3nt: TGTGCCAGCAGTACCCCGGGACAGACGAACACCGGGGAGCTGTTTTTT
v_gene: TRBV7-2; abundance: -; d_gene: TRBD1; j_gene: TRBJ2-4; CDR3aa: CASSLRQGGYIQYF; CDR3nt: TGTGCCAGCAGCTTAAGACAGGGGGGATACATTCAGTACTTC
v_gene: TRBV7-3; abundance: few; d_gene: TRBD2; j_gene: TRBJ2-3; CDR3aa: CASSLGLGKLYF; CDR3nt: TGTGCCAGCAGCTTGGGACTAGGAAAGCTGTATTTT
v_gene: TRBV6-1; abundance: -; d_gene: -; j_gene: TRBJ2-7; CDR3aa: CASRGLAGHREQYF; CDR3nt: TGTGCCAGCAGGGGCCTTGCCGGACACCGCGAGCAGTACTTC
v_gene: TRBV29-1; abundance: -; d_gene: -; j_gene: TRBJ1-3; CDR3aa: CSIRPSADTIYF; CDR3nt: TGCAGCATTCGCCCTTCGGCGGACACCATATATTTT
v_gene: TRBV7-2; abundance: -; d_gene: TRBD1; j_gene: TRBJ2-7; CDR3aa: CASSSTGTGIHEQYF; CDR3nt: TGTGCCAGCAGCTCTACCGGGACAGGGATCCACGAGCAGTACTTC
v_gene: TRBV4-2; abundance: -; d_gene: TRBD2; j_gene: TRBJ2-1; CDR3aa: CASSQVGSGGANEQFF; CDR3nt: TGTGCCAGCAGCCAAGTTGGAAGCGGGGGGGCGAATGAGCAGTTCTTC
v_gene: TRBV5-6; abundance: few; d_gene: -; j_gene: TRBJ1-2; CDR3aa: CASSLAGQGGGYTF; CDR3nt: TGTGCCAGCAGCTTGGCCGGGCAGGGAGGTGGCTACACCTTC
v_gene: TRBV5-6; abundance: -; d_gene: -; j_gene: TRBJ1-1; CDR3aa: CASSLPQRGSFGEAFF; CDR3nt: TGTGCCAGCAGCTTGCCCCAGAGGGGGTCTTTCGGTGAAGCTTTCTTT
v_gene: TRBV20-1; abundance: -; d_gene: -; j_gene: TRBJ2-7; CDR3aa: CSGLAKEQYF; CDR3nt: TGCAGTGGCCTAGCGAAAGAGCAGTACTTC
v_gene: TRBV18; abundance: -; d_gene: TRBD2; j_gene: TRBJ2-4; CDR3aa: CASSPPVGLATKNIQYF; CDR3nt: TGTGCCAGCTCACCACCGGTTGGACTAGCCACCAAAAACATTCAGTACTTC
v_gene: TRBV5-1; abundance: -; d_gene: TRBD2; j_gene: TRBJ2-3; CDR3aa: CASSLGLAGGPPDTQYF; CDR3nt: TGCGCCAGCAGCTTGGGGCTAGCGGGAGGGCCGCCCGATACGCAGTATTTT
v_gene: TRBV7-2; abundance: -; d_gene: TRBD2; j_gene: TRBJ2-3; CDR3aa: CASSPGLAGATDTQYF; CDR3nt: TGTGCCAGCAGCCCGGGACTAGCGGGAGCAACAGATACGCAGTATTTT
v_gene: TRBV6-1; abundance: few; d_gene: TRBD1; j_gene: TRBJ1-4; CDR3aa: CASGTVEKLFF; CDR3nt: TGTGCCAGCGGGACAGTCGAAAAACTGTTTTTT
v_gene: TRBV5-1; abundance: -; d_gene: -; j_gene: TRBJ2-2; CDR3aa: CASSPTSSPNTGELFF; CDR3nt: TGCGCCAGCAGCCCGACTAGTTCCCCGAACACCGGGGAGCTGTTTTTT
v_gene: TRBV15; abundance: -; d_gene: -; j_gene: TRBJ2-6; CDR3aa: CATSITGSGANVLTF; CDR3nt: TGTGCCACCAGCATAACAGGGAGTGGGGCCAACGTCCTGACTTTC
v_gene: TRBV19; abundance: -; d_gene: -; j_gene: TRBJ2-7; CDR3aa: CASKPPGGEQYF; CDR3nt: TGTGCCAGTAAACCTCCGGGTGGTGAGCAGTACTTC
v_gene: TRBV5-6; abundance: -; d_gene: -; j_gene: TRBJ2-1; CDR3aa: CASSLVFREQFF; CDR3nt: TGTGCCAGCAGCTTGGTTTTCCGTGAGCAGTTCTTC
v_gene: TRBV6-1; abundance: -; d_gene: -; j_gene: TRBJ2-7; CDR3aa: CASSEGPPRALSGEQYF; CDR3nt: TGTGCCAGCAGTGAAGGCCCTCCTAGAGCCCTTAGCGGCGAGCAGTACTTC
v_gene: TRBV2; abundance: -; d_gene: TRBD2; j_gene: TRBJ2-5; CDR3aa: CASSEVGLAETQYF; CDR3nt: TGTGCCAGCAGTGAAGTGGGACTAGCAGAGACCCAGTACTTC
v_gene: TRBV7-9; abundance: -; d_gene: TRBD1; j_gene: TRBJ1-2; CDR3aa: CASSLSQGADGYTF; CDR3nt: TGTGCCAGCAGCTTGTCGCAGGGGGCGGACGGCTACACCTTC
v_gene: TRBV5-6; abundance: -; d_gene: TRBD2; j_gene: TRBJ2-5; CDR3aa: CASSIDEGYSGSHQETQYF; CDR3nt: TGTGCCAGCAGCATAGATGAAGGTTATAGCGGGAGCCACCAAGAGACCCAGTACTTC
v_gene: TRBV5-1; abundance: -; d_gene: TRBD2; j_gene: TRBJ2-6; CDR3aa: CASRGGISGANVLTF; CDR3nt: TGCGCCAGCAGGGGGGGGATCTCTGGGGCCAACGTCCTGACTTTC
v_gene: TRBV10-3; abundance: -; d_gene: -; j_gene: TRBJ1-1; CDR3aa: CAISDGLNTEAFF; CDR3nt: TGTGCCATCAGTGATGGGCTGAACACTGAAGCTTTCTTT
v_gene: TRBV6-5; abundance: once; d_gene: -; j_gene: TRBJ1-3; CDR3aa: CASRAQGSGNTIYF; CDR3nt: TGTGCCAGCAGAGCTCAGGGATCTGGAAACACCATATATTTT
v_gene: TRBV15; abundance: -; d_gene: -; j_gene: TRBJ1-6; CDR3aa: CATSRGERRNSPLHF; CDR3nt: TGTGCCACCAGCAGAGGTGAACGGCGGAATTCACCCCTCCACTTT
v_gene: TRBV5-6; abundance: -; d_gene: -; j_gene: TRBJ1-6; CDR3aa: CASSSSLKGGSYNSPLHF; CDR3nt: TGTGCCAGCAGCTCGTCGCTCAAGGGAGGCTCCTATAATTCACCCCTCCACTTT
v_gene: TRBV5-4; abundance: -; d_gene: TRBD2; j_gene: TRBJ2-1; CDR3aa: CASSRTSSNEQFF; CDR3nt: TGTGCCAGCAGCCGGACTAGCTCGAATGAGCAGTTCTTC
v_gene: TRBV5-4; abundance: -; d_gene: -; j_gene: TRBJ2-5; CDR3aa: CASSLQGPETQYF; CDR3nt: TGTGCCAGCAGCTTGCAGGGTCCAGAGACCCAGTACTTC
v_gene: TRBV6-5; abundance: -; d_gene: TRBD1; j_gene: TRBJ1-3; CDR3aa: CASGDRALSGNTIYF; CDR3nt: TGTGCCAGCGGGGACAGGGCACTCTCTGGAAACACCATATATTTT